A selection of T cell receptor beta chains follows, all from one sample in a study of beta chain features in type 1 diabetes. The method was immunoSEQ multiplex PCR; TCRdb's version includes in-frame clones alone and lacks a portion of them. The sample contains about 220,000 clones, 11% of which appear only once. Sequences were obtained from central memory CD4+ T cells from blood. These receptors were collected from a man between 18 and 29 years old in good health. The CDR3 runs from the conserved cysteine through the conserved F or W. A D gene is named only where the DNA matches it firmly. Not every row has a clone size; where given, it reads once, few, many or a size class.

size	V	D	J	DNA	CDR3
.	TRBV7-9	.	TRBJ2-6	TGTGCCAGCAGCCCAAACGACAGGACTTCTGGGGCCAACGTCCTGACTTTC	CASSPNDRTSGANVLTF
few	TRBV13	TRBD2	TRBJ2-1	TGTGCCAGCAGCAGAAGGACTAGCGGGCTAACGGCCCCCTACAATGAGCAGTTCTTC	CASSRRTSGLTAPYNEQFF
few	TRBV7-2	.	TRBJ1-2	TGTGCCAGCAGCCCGGGACGGAGGCTGTATGGCTACACCTTC	CASSPGRRLYGYTF
few	TRBV4-1	.	TRBJ2-5	TGCGCCAGCAGCCAAGAGGGGGTGGGCTCGGCGACCCAGTACTTC	CASSQEGVGSATQYF
.	TRBV6-9	.	TRBJ2-4	TGTGCAGAAGGACAGAGAGACAAAAACATTCAGTACTTC	CAEGQRDKNIQYF
many	TRBV9	.	TRBJ1-1	TGTGCCAGCAGCGTAGTCCCGGGAATGAACACTGAAGCTTTCTTT	CASSVVPGMNTEAFF
few	TRBV28	.	TRBJ2-5	TGTGCCAGCAGTTTATCGCTGCAAGAGACCCAGTACTTC	CASSLSLQETQYF
few	TRBV10-3	.	TRBJ2-7	TGTGCCATCAGGAAACAGGGCCAGGGCTACGAGCAGTACTTC	CAIRKQGQGYEQYF
few	TRBV29-1	TRBD2	TRBJ2-7	TGCAGCGTCCTTAGCGGGAGCGACGAGCAGTACTTC	CSVLSGSDEQYF
.	TRBV7-9	.	TRBJ2-7	TGTGCCAGCAGCCAGAGCCACGAGCAGTACTTC	CASSQSHEQYF
many	TRBV19	.	TRBJ2-1	TGTGCCAGTAGTACCAGGGACACCTTGTTCTTC	CASSTRDTLFF
many	TRBV7-2	.	TRBJ2-1	TGTGCCAGCAGCCCCCCCCGGACGGTCTACAATGAGCAGTTCTTC	CASSPPRTVYNEQFF
.	TRBV10-3	.	TRBJ1-1	TGTGCCATCAGTCCGGACGGTAACACTGAAGCTTTCTTT	CAISPDGNTEAFF
many	TRBV6-1	.	TRBJ2-7	TGTGCCAGCAGTGAAATGCAAGGCAGGGTCTCCTTC	CASSEMQGRVSF
.	TRBV9	.	TRBJ2-1	TGTGCCAGCACCGTCGGGGGCCGCAGGGACAATGAGCAGTTCTTC	CASTVGGRRDNEQFF